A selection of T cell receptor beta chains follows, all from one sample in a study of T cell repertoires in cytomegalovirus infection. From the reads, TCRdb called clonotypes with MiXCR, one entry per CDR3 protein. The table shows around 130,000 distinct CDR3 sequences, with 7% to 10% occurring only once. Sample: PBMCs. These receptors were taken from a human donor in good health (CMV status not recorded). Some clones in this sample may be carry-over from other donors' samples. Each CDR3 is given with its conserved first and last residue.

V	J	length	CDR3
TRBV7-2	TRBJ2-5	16	CASSSGLGGALETQYF
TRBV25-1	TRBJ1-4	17	CASSDPRRGPGAEKLFF
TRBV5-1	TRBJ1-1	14	CASSTGGMNTEAFF
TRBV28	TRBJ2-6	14	CASRTSSGANVLTF
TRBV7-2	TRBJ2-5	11	CASSLHETQYF
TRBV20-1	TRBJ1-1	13	CSARSTVNTEAFF
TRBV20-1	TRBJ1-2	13	CSARVVGKEGYTF
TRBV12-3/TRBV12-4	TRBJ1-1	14	CASSLGGQGAEAFF
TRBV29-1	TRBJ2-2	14	CSVDVTGVTGELFF
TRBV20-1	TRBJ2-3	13	CSASMVAGDTQYF
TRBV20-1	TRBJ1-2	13	CSARGTVNYGYTF
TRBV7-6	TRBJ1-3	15	CASSLDPGSGNTIYF
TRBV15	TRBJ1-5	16	CATSIGKDWDNQPQHF
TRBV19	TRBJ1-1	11	CASSTQARAFF
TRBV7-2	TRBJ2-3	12	CASSLARHTQYF
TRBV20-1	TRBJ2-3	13	CSAAGTGTDTQYF
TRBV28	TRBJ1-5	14	CASSFRDRDQPQHF
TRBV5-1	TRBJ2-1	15	CASSPLAGAENEQFF
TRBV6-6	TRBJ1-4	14	CASRSTPTNEKLFF
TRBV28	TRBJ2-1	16	CASSPQEQRGRDEQFF
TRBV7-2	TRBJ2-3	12	CASSSLRDTQYF
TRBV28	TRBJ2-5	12	CASVQGSETQYF
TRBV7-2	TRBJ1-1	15	CASSLAPTGMGEAFF
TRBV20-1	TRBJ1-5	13	CSAPLDDGQPQHF
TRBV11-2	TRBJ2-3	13	CASRGRGTDTQYF
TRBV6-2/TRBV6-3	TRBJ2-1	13	CASSWGMYNEQFF
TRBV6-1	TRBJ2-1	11	CATGGYNEQFF